Included here is one T cell receptor (beta chain) sequence, with context. No cognate antigen has been identified for it. One end of the junction fails to match germline, which may point to a read error. The library was generated by RT-PCR. Reads for this sample came from an Illumina HiSeq 2500. In-frame beta chains were kept once TCRdb had trimmed the public reads at Q25 with fastp and called clones with MiXCR. Rows are combined by CDR3 protein, so each entry shows the most common genes and DNA. The sample yields a few hundred thousand distinct CDR3 sequences; 21% were counted once. Jointly, the top ten make up about 10% of the sample. This entry is derived from a study of response to subunit inactivated influenza vaccine (dated by TCRdb to the late 2010s). With regard to the full study: Deep quantitative profiling of the T cell receptor repertoire was used in the study to follow responses to a trivalent subunit inactivated influenza vaccine.

What the authors observed across the whole study: The authors proposed that each seasonal influenza vaccination may bring in only a limited number of new T cells.

The germline V gene encodes CDR1 KGHDR and CDR2 SFDVKD. There are 14 amino acids in the CDR3, from cysteine to phenylalanine inclusive. Of all the DNA, just the CDR3 is kept, 42 bases in frame from base 1. The receptor chain draws on TRBV24-1 and TRBJ2-5; 10 central nucleotides agree with TRBD2. Here the sequenced sample was PBMCs from blood, taken less than 22 months after vaccination. This clonotype originated in a man between 50 and 69 years old who received an inactivated influenza vaccine. Donor details come from another sample of the same person, matched by shared clones. The nucleotides are TGTGCCACCAGTGACCTAGCGGGAGAAGAGGCCCAGTACTTC. This codes for CATSDLAGEEAQYF.